The sequence of this TCR beta chain was determined in a study of OX40 agonist ivuxolimab in advanced cancers. The V gene's germline CDR1 is MDHEN and CDR2 SYDVKM. Trimming stripped 6 bases from V and 6 bases from J, with 15 bases between. The CDR3 is made up of 14 amino acids. Sequencing used immunoSEQ multiplex PCR; TCRdb keeps in-frame clones, though not all of them. The sample shows some 70,000 clones, around nine tenths of them seen only once. With autoimmune disease history or systemic immunosuppression, patients were excluded. Sequenced material: CD4+ or CD8+ T cells sorted from blood, taken in a trial of the OX40 agonist ivuxolimab. The TCR comes from an adult with an advanced solid tumor such as melanoma, head and neck, liver or kidney cancer. The genes are TRBV28 and TRBJ2-4; D perhaps matches TRBD2 (7 bases). The CDR3 DNA reads TGTGCCAGCAGCTGGGGGGGGCAGTCAAACATTCAGTACTTC. Translation gives CASSWGGQSNIQYF.